This TCR beta chain was obtained from a study of blood T cells in healthy people across ages. Study results and limitations: Older age coincided with a roughly linear decline in TCR beta diversity per million T cells. Unsorted PBMCs blocked a conclusive comparison of naive and antigen-experienced cells.

In its sample, this clonotype was seen a few times. Its specificity is not known. A second roughly 6 to 12 cycle PCR used barcoded and J-beta primers. Each cDNA was tagged by a template-switch adaptor containing 12 random nucleotides. Sequencing recovered at least 2.5 million CDR3-containing paired-end reads from each sample. MiXCR, applied by TCRdb to the 5' RACE reads, yields one record per CDR3 protein. The sample consists of over 1,500,000 distinct CDR3 sequences, more than 35% of them appearing once. The sample taken for sequencing was blood. The receptor comes from a human donor in good health.

CDR3: CSGGQGESYGYTF. In DNA form, the CDR3 reads TGCAGCGGAGGACAGGGAGAGAGCTATGGCTACACCTTC. The rearrangement uses TRBV29-1 and TRBJ1-2; TRBD1 aligns across 8 bases. This CDR3 has 13 residues. Germline V CDR1 and CDR2: SQVTM, ANQGSEA. V lost 7 bases, J lost 4 bases, and 8 bases stayed unmatched. Using reference TRBV29-1 and TRBJ1-2 for the parts outside the CDR3, the full variable domain is SAVISQKPSRDICQRGTSLTIQCQVDSQVTMMFWYRQQPGQSLTLIATANQGSEATYESGFVIDKFPISRPNLTFSTLTVSNMSPEDSSIYLCSGGQGESYGYTFGSGTRLTVV.